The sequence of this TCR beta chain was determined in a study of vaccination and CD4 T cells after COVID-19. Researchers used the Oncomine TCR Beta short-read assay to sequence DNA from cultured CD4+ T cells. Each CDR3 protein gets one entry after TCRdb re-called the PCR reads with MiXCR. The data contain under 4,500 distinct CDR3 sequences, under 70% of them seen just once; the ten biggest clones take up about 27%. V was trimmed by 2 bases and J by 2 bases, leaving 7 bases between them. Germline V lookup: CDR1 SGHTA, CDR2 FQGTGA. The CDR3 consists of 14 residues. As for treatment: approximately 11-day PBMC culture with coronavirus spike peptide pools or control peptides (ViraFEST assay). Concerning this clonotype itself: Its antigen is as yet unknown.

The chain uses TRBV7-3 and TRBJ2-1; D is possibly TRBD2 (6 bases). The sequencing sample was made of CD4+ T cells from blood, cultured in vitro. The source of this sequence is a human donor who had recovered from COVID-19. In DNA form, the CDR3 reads TGTGCCAGCAGCTTAGCGGGGCCCTACAATGAGCAGTTCTTC. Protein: CASSLAGPYNEQFF.